This TCR beta chain stems from a study of T cells in Graves' hyperthyroidism and ophthalmopathy. PBMCs came from more than 9.5 ml fresh peripheral blood. At least ten counts were recorded for this clonotype. Trimming took off 2 bases at V and 4 bases at J, with 14 bases between the two ends. The CDR3 covers 15 residues. Germline assignment: CDR1 ENHRY and CDR2 SYGVKD. Amplification targeted TCR beta CDR3 regions from RNA transcripts. The HTBI primer set was used in a first-round RT-PCR of the TCR CDR3. TCRdb analysed the multiplex PCR reads with MiXCR anew, one entry per CDR3 protein. The sample contains more than 500,000 distinct CDR3 sequences, around 13% of which appear only once.

The TCR sequence derives from a woman in her 40s with Graves' hyperthyroidism. Material: blood. The V and J genes are TRBV10-3 and TRBJ2-5; D is perhaps TRBD1 (6 bases). The CDR3 coding sequence is TGTGCCATCAGTGAGCCCACAGGGTCGGGAGAGACCCAGTACTTC. Translating it yields CAISEPTGSGETQYF.